What follows describes a single T cell receptor (beta chain). Antigen: not known. This record comes from a study of human T cells and chemical hapten exposure. Time point meaning: patch test 2, 6 weeks after DPC sensitization. Described treatment: therapeutic diphenylcyclopropenone sensitization with weekly scalp DPC. At patch-test visits, sampling came before the patch test. This CDR3 contains 17 residues. Germline-derived CDR1 and CDR2 are MDHEN and SYDVKM. The J segment lost 0 bases and the V segment lost 2 bases, leaving 6 bases of the junction unmatched. Original analysis: There were a median of approximately 100,000 TCRs per sample, with a range from roughly 20,000 to 690,600. TCRdb processed the RACE reads anew with MiXCR; each CDR3 protein has one entry. TCRdb assigned the V and J calls; the authors' analysis was not used. The table shows under 450,000 distinct CDR3 sequences, with under 6.5% occurring only once.

Study-level points and caveats: Sensitizing with DPC caused no change in TCRs above 1 in 1000 frequency.

The TCR comes from a woman aged 18-29 years with alopecia areata. Some clones in this sample may be carry-over from other donors' samples. This specimen was whole blood, taken in connection with sensitization to the hapten diphenylcyclopropenone (DPC). V and J are TRBV28 and TRBJ1-3, with 8 bases aligning to TRBD1. In DNA, the CDR3 is TGTGCCAGCAGTTTAAGCCTCGGGACAGGCTCTGGAAACACCATATATTTT. It encodes CASSLSLGTGSGNTIYF.